These 13 T cell receptor beta chains share one sample of origin, sequenced in a study of Ad26.COV2.S vaccination and SARS-CoV-2 variants. Generated by immunoSEQ multiplex PCR, the TCRdb table keeps only in-frame clones and is missing some. This sample yields about 400,000 clones, of which about nine tenths are seen a single time; 3.5% belongs to the top ten. Specified treatment: some 20 received Ad26.COV2.S at low or high dose, single or two shots; about 5 received placebo; per-sample allocation not given. Samples were taken on day 63 after the first vaccine or placebo injection. The material sequenced was peripheral blood, taken in a trial of Ad26.COV2.S vaccine versus placebo. These receptors originate from a person aged 18-60 years who received the Ad26.COV2.S COVID-19 vaccine or a placebo.

The chain uses TRBV30 and TRBJ1-6, with D perhaps TRBD1 (5 bases). V lost 5 bases and J 6 bases, leaving 14 bases between the germline ends. The CDR3 sequence is 14 residues long. Germline V gene lookup returns CDR1 GTSNPN and CDR2 SVGIG (reference sequence). CDR3 DNA sequence: TGTGCCTGGCAAAGACAGTCATCTAATTCACCCCTCCACTTT. The encoded protein is CAWQRQSSNSPLHF.

The CDR3 DNA reads as TGTGCCAGCACCGGGAACAGCAATCGGGGCTATGGCTACACCTTC. Translation gives CASTGNSNRGYGYTF. The chain is built from TRBV2 and TRBJ1-2; no clear D. Deletions cut 7 bases from V and 4 bases from J, with 19 bases between. Germline V lookup: CDR1 SNHLY, CDR2 FYNNEI. There are 15 residues in the CDR3.

This clone was seen a handful of times. The rearrangement joins TRBV10-1 to TRBJ1-2, with D perhaps TRBD1 (6 bases). V was cut by 6 bases and J by 4 bases, with 12 bases left in between. There are 13 residues in the CDR3. The germline V gene has CDR1 WNHNN and CDR2 SYGVQD (reference sequence). In DNA form, the CDR3 reads TGCGCCAGCAGAGATCCAGGGGCCTATGGCTACACCTTC. Amino acid sequence: CASRDPGAYGYTF.

V gene TRBV5-1 combines with J gene TRBJ2-7; TRBD2 is a possible D gene (6 bases). Looked up from germline, CDR1 is SGHRS and CDR2 is YFSETQ. CDR3 length: 13 residues. V lost 4 bases, J lost 2 bases, and 10 bases lay in between. The CDR3 loop reads CASSVRETYEQYF. CDR3 coding DNA: TGCGCCAGCAGCGTCCGGGAGACCTACGAGCAGTACTTC.

The chain uses TRBV4-3 and TRBJ1-5; the D gene is possibly TRBD1 (6 bases). Per germline, CDR1 LGHNA and CDR2 YSLEER. Trimming pared 2 bases from V and 4 bases from J, leaving 12 bases between. This CDR3 comprises 15 residues. The CDR3 nucleotides are TGCGCCAGCAGCCAATCGGGGGCGCCGAATCAGCCCCAGCATTTT. Protein product: CASSQSGAPNQPQHF.

The chain carries TRBV29-1 and TRBJ2-1, with D possibly matching TRBD1 (5 bases). Trimming pared 0 bases from V and 2 bases from J, leaving 14 bases between. The germline gives CDR1 SQVTM, CDR2 ANQGSEA. This CDR3 is 16 amino acids long. This CDR3 reads CSVEDRSAGTYNEQFF. DNA of the CDR3: TGCAGCGTTGAAGATCGATCGGCAGGGACCTACAATGAGCAGTTCTTC.

This chain connects TRBV7-2 to TRBJ1-1; TRBD1 matches 8 bases. With V trimmed by 1 base and J by 3 bases, 1 base remained unmatched. The CDR3 covers 14 residues. Per the germline V gene, CDR1 is SGHTA and CDR2 is FQGNSA. The CDR3 coding sequence is TGTGCCAGCAGCTTAGGGGACAGGTACACTGAAGCTTTCTTT. It specifies CASSLGDRYTEAFF. Based on the CDR3 plus reference TRBV7-2 and TRBJ1-1, the full variable domain is GAGVSQSPSNKVTEKGKDVELRCDPISGHTALYWYRQSLGQGLEFLIYFQGNSAPDKSGLPSDRFSAERTGGSVSTLTIQRTQQEDSAVYLCASSLGDRYTEAFFGQGTRLTVV.

The chain recombines TRBV19 with TRBJ1-6; 11 nucleotides match TRBD1. Germline V gene data show CDR1 as LNHDA and CDR2 as SQIVND (reference sequence). Trimming took 3 bases from V and 11 from J; bases not matched to a gene: 9. The CDR3 is 16 amino acids. CDR3 residues: CASSMTGTGGIAPLHF. The DNA for the CDR3 is TGTGCCAGTAGTATGACCGGGACAGGGGGTATTGCACCCCTCCACTTT. Variable domain in full (rest from reference TRBV19 and TRBJ1-6): DGGITQSPKYLFRKEGQNVTLSCEQNLNHDAMYWYRQDPGQGLRLIYYSQIVNDFQKGDIAEGYSVSREKKESFPLTVTSAQKNPTAFYLCASSMTGTGGIAPLHFGNGTRLTVT.

The chain joins TRBV6-5 to TRBJ2-7; D is undetermined. Trimming took 7 bases from V and 0 from J, leaving 10 bases between them. The CDR3 totals 13 residues. Germline loops: CDR1 MNHEY, CDR2 SVGAGI. The CDR3 protein is CASIGLFSYEQYF. DNA of the CDR3: TGTGCCAGCATCGGGCTGTTCTCCTACGAGCAGTACTTC.

The gene calls are TRBV6-5 and TRBJ1-1; no clear D gene. The ends were cut back, 4 bases at V and 1 base at J, with 10 bases in the middle. CDR3 length: 14 amino acids. In germline, CDR1 is MNHEY, CDR2 SVGAGI. This CDR3 reads CASSFSTANTEAFF. The CDR3 nucleotides read TGTGCCAGCAGTTTCTCTACGGCGAACACTGAAGCTTTCTTT.

The rearrangement uses TRBV5-1 and TRBJ1-6; TRBD1 aligns across 9 bases. Trimming at V came to 4 bases and at J to 7 bases, leaving 6 bases not matched to a gene. CDR1 is SGHRS, CDR2 YFSETQ, per germline. This CDR3 is 15 amino acids long. CDR3 DNA: TGCGCCAGCAGCATATCCGGGACAGGGAATTCACCCCTCCACTTT. It codes for CASSISGTGNSPLHF.

The chain uses TRBV13 and TRBJ1-3, with D hard to call. In germline, CDR1 is PRHDT, CDR2 FYEKMQ (reference sequence). CDR3 size: 14 residues. V lost 1 base to trimming and J lost 4 bases, with 8 bases between them. The CDR3, as DNA: TGTGCCAGCAGCTTAGCTGGTAAAGGAAACACCATATATTTT. As protein: CASSLAGKGNTIYF.

The chain joins TRBV5-1 to TRBJ1-2; TRBD1 might be the D (6 bases). Trimming left V 3 bases short and J 3 bases short, with 12 bases between. The CDR3 extends over 14 amino acids. Per the germline V gene, CDR1 is SGHRS and CDR2 is YFSETQ. CDR3 residues: CASSYDPGDYGYTF. The CDR3 DNA sequence: TGCGCCAGCAGCTACGACCCAGGGGACTATGGCTACACCTTC.